Shown below are 15 T cell receptor beta chains from a single sample sequenced in a study of identical twins (dated by TCRdb to the mid-2010s). Library preparation was by 5' RACE. Instrument on record: Illumina HiSeq 2000. TCRdb itself trimmed the public reads at Q25 with fastp, ran MiXCR and retained productive beta chains. All rows with the same CDR3 protein become a single entry with the most common DNA and genes. In this sample the table shows roughly 230,000 distinct CDR3 sequences, roughly 8.7% of which occur a single time. The ten largest clones capture less than 4% of the sample. These data also formed part of another study, on yellow fever vaccine responses in identical twins.

The source material was CD8+ T cells sorted from blood. All receptors derive from a woman in her late teens or twenties in good health.

The chain combines TRBV7-2 with TRBJ2-5, with unresolved D. The germline gives CDR1 SGHTA, CDR2 FQGNSA. The CDR3 covers 12 residues. V was shortened by 8 bases and J by 5 bases, with 12 bases between the two germline ends. This chain's CDR3 is CASSTWGETQYF. Written as DNA, the CDR3 is TGTGCCAGCTCGACCTGGGGTGAGACCCAGTACTTC.

This clonotype occurred a few times. A much larger clone lies a single base off, so this may be a read error. This sequence joins TRBV6-4 and TRBJ2-1; 11 bases agree with TRBD2. The germline gives CDR1 MRHNA, CDR2 SNTAGT. J was trimmed by 4 bases and V by 2 bases; bases with no gene match: 1. The CDR3 runs 15 residues. CDR3 protein: CASSDASGGYNEQFF. CDR3 DNA sequence: TGTGCCAGCAGTGACGCTAGCGGGGGGTACAATGAGCAGTTCTTC.

This clonotype was detected only a few times. This chain links TRBV27 with TRBJ2-1, with D perhaps TRBD1 (6 bases). Trimming removed 4 bases at V and 2 bases at J, with 18 bases between. The germline V gene encodes CDR1 MNHEY and CDR2 SMNVEV (reference sequence). The CDR3 covers 17 residues. Here the CDR3 reads CASSSSRDIYPYNEQFF. DNA for the CDR3: TGTGCCAGCAGTTCGTCCCGGGACATATACCCCTACAATGAGCAGTTCTTC.

The genes are TRBV18 and TRBJ2-7; 7 bases are a match to TRBD1. This CDR3 comprises 18 residues. Germline-derived CDR1 and CDR2 are KGHSH and LQKENI. V shed 0 bases, J shed 3 bases, and the junction held 14 bases outside the gene matches. Here the CDR3 DNA reads TGTGCCAGCTCACCACCCGAGGGACAGCCAAAACCCTACTACGAGCAGTACTTC. Its protein product is CASSPPEGQPKPYYEQYF.

CDR3 residues: CASSSRQGPPGELFF. CDR3 sequence (DNA): TGTGCCAGCAGTTCTCGACAGGGGCCGCCCGGGGAGCTGTTTTTT. The V call is TRBV27, the J call TRBJ2-2; 8 bases match TRBD1. With 4 bases clipped from V and 6 bases from J, the junction kept 7 bases outside the gene matches. CDR3 length equals 15 residues. CDR1 is MNHEY, CDR2 SMNVEV, per germline (reference sequence).

Concerning this clonotype itself: The junction departs from germline at one end; a sequencing error may be responsible. This chain uses TRBV4-1 with TRBJ2-7; 9 bases line up with TRBD1. CDR3 size: 13 residues. Germline CDR1 and CDR2: MGHRA and YSYEKL. CDR3: CASSQVPGQGLFF. The CDR3, as DNA: TGCGCCAGCAGCCAGGTACCGGGACAGGGATTGTTCTTC.

The V gene is TRBV5-8, the J gene TRBJ2-2; D uncertain. Per germline, CDR1 SGHTS and CDR2 YDEGEE. This CDR3 spans 15 amino acids. Trimming took off 4 bases at V and 1 base at J, with 11 bases between the two ends. The CDR3 nucleotides are TGTGCCAGCAGCCGAAGAGGACGGAACACCGGGGAGCTGTTTTTT. Its translation is CASSRRGRNTGELFF.

This clonotype was recorded a few times. V usage is TRBV7-2 and J usage is TRBJ2-7; a possible D gene is TRBD2 (6 bases). The J call is in doubt because the DNA end fits TRBJ2-1 better. Germline CDR1 is SGHTA and CDR2 is FQGNSA. This CDR3 is 16 amino acids long. CDR3 nucleotide sequence: TGTGCCAGCAGCTTAGAGGGGACTCCTAGCTTTTACGAGCAGTTCTTC. Protein product: CASSLEGTPSFYEQFF.

This clonotype showed up many times. The chain has TRBV7-9 and TRBJ2-7; no firm D call. The germline V gene encodes CDR1 SEHNR and CDR2 FQNEAQ (reference sequence). The CDR3 has 15 residues. Deletions cut 2 bases from V and 6 bases from J, with 17 bases between. The CDR3 protein is CASSLQEVSLGEQYF. The CDR3 coding sequence is TGTGCCAGCAGCTTACAGGAAGTAAGCTTGGGCGAGCAGTACTTC.

CDR3 DNA sequence: TGTGCCAGCAGTTGGGGGCCCGGGGAGCTGTTTTTT. Protein sequence: CASSWGPGELFF. V gene TRBV28 combines with J gene TRBJ2-2; TRBD1 might be the D (6 bases). V dropped 4 bases and J dropped 6 bases, with 6 bases sitting between them. This CDR3 has 12 residues. Per the germline V gene, CDR1 is MDHEN and CDR2 is SYDVKM.

The gene calls are TRBV20-1 and TRBJ2-7; no definite D call. Trimming shortened V by 1 base and J by 0 bases, and 13 bases separated the two germline ends. The CDR3 spans 15 residues. Germline values: CDR1 DFQATT, CDR2 SNEGSKA (reference sequence). CDR3 sequence reads: CSARAMVAPSYEQYF. The CDR3 DNA is TGCAGTGCTAGAGCGATGGTCGCACCCTCCTACGAGCAGTACTTC.

There are many counts of this clonotype. V gene TRBV5-1 combines with J gene TRBJ2-5; D uncertain. The CDR3 has 13 amino acids. V lost 4 bases to trimming and J lost 1 base, with 8 bases between them. Germline V CDR1 and CDR2: SGHRS, YFSETQ. In DNA, the CDR3 is TGCGCCAGCAGCGGGGAAGTCCAAGAGACCCAGTACTTC. Its protein product is CASSGEVQETQYF.

V is TRBV11-2 and J is TRBJ2-7; D might be TRBD1 (6 bases). CDR1 and CDR2 (germline): SGHAT, FQNNGV. This CDR3 spans 14 amino acids. Between the trimmed V and J ends, which lost 5 bases and 5 bases, there was a span of 16 bases. CDR3 sequence (DNA): TGTGCCAGCAGCCTGATAGGGGGTGTCGACGAGCAGTACTTC. Translated: CASSLIGGVDEQYF.

V usage is TRBV25-1 and J usage is TRBJ2-1, with 7 bases identical to TRBD2. The germline CDR1 and CDR2 sequences are MGHDK and SYGVNS. J was trimmed by 5 bases and V by 8 bases; bases with no gene match: 9. This CDR3 spans 14 amino acids. The CDR3 spells CASLGGSDNNEQFF. For the CDR3, the DNA is TGTGCCAGCTTGGGCGGGAGTGATAACAATGAGCAGTTCTTC.

The sample holds a few counts of this clonotype. CDR3 protein: CASSKGAGGYTF. CDR3 nucleotides: TGTGCCAGCAGCAAAGGCGCGGGGGGCTACACCTTC. V usage is TRBV21-1 and J usage is TRBJ1-2. TRBV21-1 is marked as a pseudogene. This CDR3 is 12 amino acids long.